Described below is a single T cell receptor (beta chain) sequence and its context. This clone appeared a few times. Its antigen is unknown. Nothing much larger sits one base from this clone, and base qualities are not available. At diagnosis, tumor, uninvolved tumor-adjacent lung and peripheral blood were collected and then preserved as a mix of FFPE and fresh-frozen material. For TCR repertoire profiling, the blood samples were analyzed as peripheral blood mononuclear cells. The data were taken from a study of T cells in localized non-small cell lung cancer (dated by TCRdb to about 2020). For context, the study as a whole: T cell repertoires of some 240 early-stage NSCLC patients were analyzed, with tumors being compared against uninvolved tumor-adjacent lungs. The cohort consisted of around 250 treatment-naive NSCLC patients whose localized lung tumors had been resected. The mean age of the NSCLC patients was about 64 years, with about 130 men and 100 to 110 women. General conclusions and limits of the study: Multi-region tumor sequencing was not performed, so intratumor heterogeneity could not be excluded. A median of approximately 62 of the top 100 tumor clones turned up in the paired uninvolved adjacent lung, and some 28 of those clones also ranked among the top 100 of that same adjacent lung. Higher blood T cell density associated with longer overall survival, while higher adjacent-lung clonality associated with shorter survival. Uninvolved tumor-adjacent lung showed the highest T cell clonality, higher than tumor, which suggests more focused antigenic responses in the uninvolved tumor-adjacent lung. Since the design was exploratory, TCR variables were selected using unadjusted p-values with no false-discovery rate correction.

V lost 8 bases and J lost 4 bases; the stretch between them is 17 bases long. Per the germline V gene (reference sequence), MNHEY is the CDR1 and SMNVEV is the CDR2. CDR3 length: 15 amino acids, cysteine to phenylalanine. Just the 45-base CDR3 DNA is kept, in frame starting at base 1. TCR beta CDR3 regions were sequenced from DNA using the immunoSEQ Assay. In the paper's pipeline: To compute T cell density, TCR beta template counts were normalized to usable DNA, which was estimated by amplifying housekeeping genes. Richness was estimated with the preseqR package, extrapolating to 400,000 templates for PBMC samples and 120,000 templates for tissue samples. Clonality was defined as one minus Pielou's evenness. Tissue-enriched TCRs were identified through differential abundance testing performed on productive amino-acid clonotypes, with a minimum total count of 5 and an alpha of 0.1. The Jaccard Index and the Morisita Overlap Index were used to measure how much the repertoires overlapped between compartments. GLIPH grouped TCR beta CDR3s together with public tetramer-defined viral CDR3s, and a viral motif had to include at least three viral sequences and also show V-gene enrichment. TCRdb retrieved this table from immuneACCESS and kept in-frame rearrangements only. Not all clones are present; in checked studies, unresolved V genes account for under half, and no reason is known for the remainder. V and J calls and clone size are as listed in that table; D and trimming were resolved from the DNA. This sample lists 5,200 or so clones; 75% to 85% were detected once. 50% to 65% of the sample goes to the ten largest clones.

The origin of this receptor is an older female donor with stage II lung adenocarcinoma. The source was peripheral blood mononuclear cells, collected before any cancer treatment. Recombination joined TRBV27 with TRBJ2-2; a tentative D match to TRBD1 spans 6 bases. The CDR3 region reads CASGTGRGATGELFF. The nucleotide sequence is TGTGCCAGCGGAACCGGCAGGGGAGCCACCGGGGAGCTGTTTTTT.